The source of this T cell receptor beta chain is a study of CD8 T cell repertoires and HIV-1 epitope variants. Study-level background: Separate from the cultures, 1M uncultured T cells served as baseline.

Study findings and constraints: Nef KF9 drew about five clonotypes and HW9 one, without TAALDMSHF responses.

Germline V gene lookup returns CDR1 SGHRS and CDR2 YFSETQ. The CDR3 consists of 14 residues. After removal of 3 bases from V and 4 bases from J, the junction contained 3 bases not matched to a gene. Clones were sequenced by immunoSEQ multiplex PCR, and TCRdb holds only the in-frame ones, with some missing. The repertoire holds some 5,000 clones, about three fifths seen once, with approximately 40% in the top ten. A remark on this clone: What it binds is not known.

The receptor's source is a male donor with HIV. The genes are TRBV5-1 and TRBJ2-3; TRBD1 matches at 9 bases. The sample comprised cultured CD8+ T cells derived from PBMCs. The CDR3 reads CASSSGQGADTQYF. In nucleotides, the CDR3 is TGCGCCAGCAGCTCGGGACAGGGTGCAGATACGCAGTATTTT.